A selection of T cell receptor beta chains follows, all from one sample in a study of T-cell memory formation after mild COVID-19. A single record per CDR3 protein comes from TCRdb applying MiXCR to the 5' RACE reads. The sample lists 550,000 to 600,000 distinct CDR3 sequences; roughly 20% were seen once. What was sequenced was PBMCs or a T cell subset sorted from them (not recorded which). The receptors were sampled from an adult woman who had mild COVID-19 (a few samples of this study predate the infection). Cell type and time point are not known. The CDR3 runs from the conserved cysteine through the conserved F or W.

v_call	j_call	cdr3_aa
TRBV6-6	TRBJ1-1	CASSETPWRDEAAFF
TRBV12-3/TRBV12-4	TRBJ1-2	CASSIHRTRYGYTF
TRBV5-5	TRBJ1-1	CASSLMEGNTEAFF
TRBV20-1	TRBJ1-5	CSARAPGGDSNQPQHF
TRBV18	TRBJ2-2	CASSGQSDTGELFF
TRBV5-1	TRBJ2-1	CASSPAVNSGGPGNEQFF
TRBV15	TRBJ1-5	CATSPDGAGNQPQHF
TRBV7-2	TRBJ2-5	CASSQGATLQETQYF
TRBV24-1	TRBJ2-2	CATSDPTGQRPGELFF
TRBV5-4	TRBJ1-6	CASSLRTGRWSYNSPLHF
TRBV12-3/TRBV12-4	TRBJ1-5	CASSLSEGIQPQHF
TRBV18	TRBJ1-1	CASSSLENTEAFF
TRBV10-3	TRBJ2-7	CAISDLGTTTF
TRBV7-2	TRBJ1-4	CASSGRRGEKLFF
TRBV6-2/TRBV6-3	TRBJ1-1	CASSYRWQANTEAFF
TRBV5-1	TRBJ2-1	CASSPIPPTGTRYNEQFF
TRBV20-1	TRBJ2-5	CSARGQVRETQYF
TRBV19	TRBJ2-1	CASSMSTRDEQFF
TRBV20-1	TRBJ1-1	CSARAGRGNTEAFF
TRBV7-8	TRBJ2-7	CASSLYQGRDSPYEQYF
TRBV5-5	TRBJ1-3	CASSSSGLSSSGNTIYF
TRBV12-3/TRBV12-4	TRBJ2-1	CASSFQGVVADEQFF
TRBV30	TRBJ2-7	CAWSVLVTDSYEQYF
TRBV2	TRBJ2-3	CASVPGGYTDTQYF
TRBV5-1	TRBJ2-6	CASKFGGTGANVLTF
TRBV6-6	TRBJ1-6	CASSYDRGRNSPLHF
TRBV7-3	TRBJ1-1	CASSPSGGAAEAFF
TRBV6-5	TRBJ1-1	CASSPSDSFTEAFF